This T cell receptor beta chain was observed in a study of cytomegalovirus exposure and HLA in healthy donors. The PCR employed 60 Vbeta primers together with 13 Jbeta primers. TCRdb's copy holds only in-frame clones and misses some; the assay was immunoSEQ multiplex PCR. The sample consists of 110,000 to 150,000 clones, roughly 85% of them appearing once. The germline CDR1 and CDR2 sequences are MNHNS and SASEGT. Trimming removed 5 bases from V and 5 bases from J; junction bases left unmatched: 5. This CDR3 has 13 amino acids. Sequenced: PBMCs. The chain recombines TRBV6-1 with TRBJ2-5; 7 bases line up with TRBD1. The source of this sequence is a woman in her thirties in good health and CMV-seronegative. CDR3 loop: CASSRDRAETQYF. The CDR3 DNA is TGTGCCAGCAGTCGAGACAGGGCGGAGACCCAGTACTTC.